The 18 T cell receptor beta chains reported below all come from one sample, sequenced in a study of blood T cell repertoires in COVID-19. Repertoires were generated with immunoSEQ multiplex PCR, while TCRdb's copy carries only in-frame clones and drops some. The sample includes 200,000 or so clones, about 85% of them seen just once. The sample was peripheral blood. Receptors originate from a man aged 50 to 60 who had recovered from COVID-19.

J is TRBJ2-1 and V is TRBV21-1; the tabulated D call, TRBD2, remains unverified against the DNA. TRBV21-1 is recorded as a pseudogene. The CDR3 totals 17 residues. The CDR3 loop is CASSKLVAGDVSHEQFF. The DNA of the CDR3 is TGTGCCAGCAGCAAATTAGTAGCGGGAGATGTTAGCCATGAGCAGTTCTTC.

The rearrangement links TRBV7-2 to TRBJ2-2; D perhaps matches TRBD2 (6 bases). The CDR3 is 15 residues long. V lost 1 base and J lost 6, with 12 bases in between. Germline CDR1 reads SGHTA; CDR2 reads FQGNSA. The CDR3 is CASSLGRERAGELFF. The CDR3 DNA follows: TGTGCCAGCAGCTTAGGGAGGGAGAGGGCCGGGGAGCTGTTTTTT.

The chain uses TRBV9 and TRBJ1-5; tentative D call: TRBD1 (5 bases). CDR3 length equals 15 residues. Germline CDR1 is SGDLS and CDR2 is YYNGEE. V was shortened by 4 bases and J by 2 bases, with 13 bases between the two germline ends. CDR3 in amino acids: CASSSGGMGNQPQHF. The CDR3 coding sequence is TGTGCCAGCAGCTCGGGGGGTATGGGCAATCAGCCCCAGCATTTT.

The sample holds one count of this clone. J is TRBJ2-5 and V is TRBV5-1; D is perhaps TRBD2 (5 bases). CDR1 is SGHRS and CDR2 is YFSETQ in the germline V gene. V was trimmed by 1 base and J by 5 bases, leaving 15 bases between them. The CDR3 has 15 amino acids. Here the CDR3 reads CASSLNHGLKETQYF. Here the CDR3 DNA reads TGCGCCAGCAGCTTGAATCACGGACTCAAGGAGACCCAGTACTTC.

This chain links TRBV28 with TRBJ1-2; the D gene is possibly TRBD1 (5 bases). This CDR3 has 14 amino acids. Germline lookup yields CDR1 MDHEN and CDR2 SYDVKM. The germline V and J ends were trimmed by 5 bases and 0 bases, with 10 bases remaining between them. CDR3 sequence: CASSRQNTNYGYTF. The CDR3 coding sequence is TGTGCCAGCAGTCGACAGAATACTAACTATGGCTACACCTTC.

This clone was recorded only once. The V gene is TRBV19, the J gene TRBJ2-1, with D maybe TRBD1 (6 bases). From germline, CDR1 is LNHDA and CDR2 SQIVND (reference sequence). This CDR3 comprises 14 residues. V lost 9 bases to trimming and J lost 5 bases, with 17 bases between them. The CDR3 DNA sequence: TGTGCCAGCAAGAAGGGGGTCGGGAACAATGAGCAGTTCTTC. This translates into CASKKGVGNNEQFF.

The genes are TRBV4-1 and TRBJ2-7; weak D call: TRBD1 (6 bases). This CDR3 is built from 13 residues. V was clipped by 4 bases and J by 2 bases, with 9 bases between them. Germline values: CDR1 MGHRA, CDR2 YSYEKL. Here the CDR3 reads CASSRQETYEQYF. CDR3 coding DNA: TGCGCCAGCAGCCGACAGGAAACCTACGAGCAGTACTTC.

The chain carries TRBV7-9 and TRBJ2-3; the D is unclear. In germline, CDR1 is SEHNR, CDR2 FQNEAQ (reference sequence). The CDR3 is 13 residues long. V lost 3 bases to trimming and J lost 4 bases, with 8 bases between them. CDR3 loop: CASSFSTADTQYF. DNA of the CDR3: TGTGCCAGCAGCTTTTCCACAGCAGATACGCAGTATTTT. Full variable domain (missing parts from reference TRBV7-9 and TRBJ2-3): DTGVSQNPRHKITKRGQNVTFRCDPISEHNRLYWYRQTLGQGPEFLTYFQNEAQLEKSRLLSDRFSAERPKGSFSTLEIQRTEQGDSAMYLCASSFSTADTQYFGPGTRLTVL.

The chain employs TRBV30 and TRBJ2-7; TRBD2 aligns across 9 bases. The CDR3 contains 13 residues. After removal of 1 base from V and 6 bases from J, the junction contained 4 bases not matched to a gene. Germline V gene lookup returns CDR1 GTSNPN and CDR2 SVGIG (reference sequence). The CDR3 region has the DNA TGTGCCTGGAGTGGGTTTAGCGGGAGCGAGCAGTACTTC. As protein: CAWSGFSGSEQYF.

The chain is built from TRBV30 and TRBJ2-3; 8 bases map to TRBD2. The J segment lost 1 base and the V segment lost 2 bases, leaving 2 bases of the junction unmatched. The CDR3 runs to 14 residues. Germline V gene lookup returns CDR1 GTSNPN and CDR2 SVGIG (reference sequence). CDR3 residues: CAWSLGLGTDTQYF. The CDR3 DNA is TGTGCCTGGAGTTTGGGACTAGGCACAGATACGCAGTATTTT.

On this clone: The sample holds other DNA sequences that translate to the same CDR3. The rearrangement joins TRBV6-5 to TRBJ2-7; perhaps TRBD2 as D (6 bases). The CDR3 covers 14 residues. Per the germline V gene, CDR1 is MNHEY and CDR2 is SVGAGI. Trimming removed 0 bases at V and 1 base at J, with 7 bases between. The CDR3 bases are TGTGCCAGCAGTTACTCGGGGGGATCCTACGAGCAGTACTTC. Encoded protein: CASSYSGGSYEQYF.

This chain uses TRBV28 with TRBJ1-2, with 11 bases fitting TRBD1. The CDR3 extends over 15 amino acids. V lost 5 bases to trimming and J lost 4 bases; unmatched junction nucleotides: 6. The germline V gene encodes CDR1 MDHEN and CDR2 SYDVKM. The CDR3: CASSPRTGGIYGYTF. As DNA, the CDR3 is TGTGCCAGCAGTCCCCGGACAGGGGGCATCTATGGCTACACCTTC.

This clone has only a few counts. This chain links TRBV6-5 with TRBJ1-1, with 12 bases that match TRBD1. V gave up 9 bases and J gave up 11 bases; unmatched junction bases: 13. CDR3 length: 14 residues. Germline loops: CDR1 MNHEY, CDR2 SVGAGI. The CDR3 bases are TGTGCCAGTCTACCGGGACAGGGGGCCCGGCGGGCTTTCTTT. This sequence encodes CASLPGQGARRAFF.

The V gene is TRBV28, the J gene TRBJ1-4, with a weak D call TRBD1 (5 bases). There are 14 residues in the CDR3. Germline V gene lookup returns CDR1 MDHEN and CDR2 SYDVKM. The V end lost 8 bases, the J end lost 8 bases, and 18 bases lay between the germline ends. The CDR3 here is CASSRAGNGEKLFF. CDR3 DNA: TGTGCCAGCTCCAGGGCAGGGAATGGGGAAAAACTGTTTTTT.

The chain links TRBV2 to TRBJ1-2; 7 bases agree with TRBD1. With 6 bases clipped from V and 4 bases from J, the junction kept 11 bases outside the gene matches. The CDR3 consists of 15 residues. The V gene's germline CDR1 is SNHLY and CDR2 FYNNEI. The CDR3, as DNA: TGTGCCAGCAGCTTAGGGAACGCAGGGGGCTATGGCTACACCTTC. This encodes CASSLGNAGGYGYTF.

The rearrangement links TRBV19 to TRBJ2-3; TRBD2 matches at 10 bases. Germline trimming cut 5 bases from V and 0 bases from J; bases unmatched to any gene: 14. The CDR3 sequence is 19 residues long. CDR1 LNHDA and CDR2 SQIVND come from the germline V gene (reference sequence). DNA for the CDR3: TGTGCCAGTAGTCCTCGTATAGCGGGAGGTTTTTCTAGCACAGATACGCAGTATTTT. Translated: CASSPRIAGGFSSTDTQYF.

CDR3 sequence (DNA): TGTGCCAGCAGCCTACTAGCGGGAAAAGCAGATACGCAGTATTTT. This translates into CASSLLAGKADTQYF. The rearrangement links TRBV27 to TRBJ2-3; 10 bases are shared with TRBD2. The V segment lost 6 bases and the J segment 4 bases; nucleotides outside the gene matches: 7. Germline CDR1 is MNHEY and CDR2 is SMNVEV (reference sequence). The CDR3 contains 15 residues.

V usage is TRBV10-1 and J usage is TRBJ1-1; D call uncertain. Germline-derived CDR1 and CDR2 are WNHNN and SYGVQD (reference sequence). The CDR3 runs 11 residues. Trimming stripped 1 base from V and 7 bases from J, with 4 bases between. This CDR3 reads CASSEYGEAFF. As DNA, the CDR3 is TGCGCCAGCAGTGAGTACGGTGAAGCTTTCTTT.